The clone carrying this T cell receptor (beta chain) was seen at least ten times. Antigen unknown. The data stem from a study of T-cell memory formation after mild COVID-19. TCRdb processed the 5' RACE reads anew with MiXCR; each CDR3 protein has one entry. The data contain about 57,000 distinct CDR3 sequences, 12% of them singletons. Study results and caveats: Later expanders leaned toward CD4+, whereas clones contracting from day 15 to 85 were balanced CD4/CD8.

The CDR3 runs 13 residues. V was trimmed by 5 bases and J by 8 bases, leaving 14 bases between them. The V gene's germline CDR1 is SGHTA and CDR2 FQGTGA. The sequencing sample was made of PBMCs or a T cell subset sorted from them (not recorded which). The TCR was taken from a man younger than 35 who had mild COVID-19 (a few samples of this study predate the infection). Cell type and time point are not known. The chain has TRBV7-3 and TRBJ2-3; D gene uncertain. The CDR3 sequence is CASSPRPGGTQYF. CDR3 nucleotides: TGTGCCAGCAGCCCTCGACCTGGCGGTACGCAGTATTTT.